Presented here are 5 T cell receptor beta chains from one specimen sequenced in a study of shared clonotypes between healthy human individuals. The naive CD8 subset, CD45RO-negative cells positively selected for CCR7, excluded terminally differentiated effector memory CD45RA+ cells. The assay was immunoSEQ multiplex PCR, and TCRdb's table has in-frame clones only and misses some. The sample has 800,000 or so clones; just over 95% are singletons. Sample: naive CD8+ T cells sorted from blood. These receptors all come from a man aged 30-40 years in good health.

The chain employs TRBV9 and TRBJ2-7; D perhaps matches TRBD2 (5 bases). CDR1 is SGDLS, CDR2 YYNGEE, per germline. The length of the CDR3 is 14 residues. Trimming took off 2 bases at V and 5 bases at J, with 14 bases between the two ends. In DNA form, the CDR3 reads TGTGCCAGCAGCGTTACTAGTAGTTCCCACGAGCAGTACTTC. Translating it yields CASSVTSSSHEQYF.

The V call is TRBV5-6, the J call TRBJ2-7; D is unclear. Per germline, CDR1 SGHDT and CDR2 YYEEEE. The CDR3 spans 14 residues. Trimming removed 0 bases from V and 2 bases from J, with 9 bases in between. The CDR3, as DNA: TGTGCCAGCAGCTTGGCCGCGGCAGCCTACGAGCAGTACTTC. This encodes CASSLAAAAYEQYF.

The chain couples TRBV19 to TRBJ1-2; D perhaps matches TRBD1 (5 bases). Deletions cut 5 bases from V and 7 bases from J, with 14 bases between. This CDR3 is 13 amino acids long. Germline V gives CDR1 LNHDA, CDR2 SQIVND (reference sequence). The CDR3 DNA follows: TGTGCCAGTAGTCCCCAGGGAAGCGGTGGCTACACCTTC. This gives the protein CASSPQGSGGYTF.

The rearrangement uses TRBV7-9 and TRBJ2-1; either TRBD1 or TRBD2 may supply D (7 bases each). The CDR3 covers 16 residues. Trimming shortened V by 4 bases and J by 7 bases, and 20 bases separated the two germline ends. Germline values: CDR1 SEHNR, CDR2 FQNEAQ (reference sequence). In DNA, the CDR3 is TGTGCCAGCAGCTCCAGGGGGGGACTACTTAATAATGAGCAGTTCTTC. As protein: CASSSRGGLLNNEQFF. Using reference TRBV7-9 and TRBJ2-1 for the parts outside the CDR3, the full variable domain is DTGVSQNPRHKITKRGQNVTFRCDPISEHNRLYWYRQTLGQGPEFLTYFQNEAQLEKSRLLSDRFSAERPKGSFSTLEIQRTEQGDSAMYLCASSSRGGLLNNEQFFGPGTRLTVL.

This clone appeared a few times. The chain recombines TRBV15 with TRBJ1-5; D is ambiguous. CDR3 length equals 15 residues. V was pared by 3 bases and J by 3 bases, with 12 bases between. From germline, CDR1 is LNHNV and CDR2 YYDKDF (reference sequence). The CDR3 coding sequence is TGTGCCACCAGCAGGACAACCACGATCAATCAGCCCCAGCATTTT. Protein sequence: CATSRTTTINQPQHF.